This TCR beta chain was profiled in a study of OX40 agonist ivuxolimab in advanced cancers. V was pared by 5 bases and J by 5 bases, with 24 bases between. The CDR3 extends over 18 amino acids. Germline V lookup: CDR1 SEHNR, CDR2 FQNEAQ (reference sequence). The table came from immunoSEQ multiplex PCR; TCRdb's copy has only in-frame clones and leaves some out. The sample has 90,000 or so clones; more than 85% are singletons. The chain links TRBV7-9 to TRBJ1-4, with D possibly being TRBD1 (6 bases). This specimen consisted of CD4+ or CD8+ T cells sorted from blood, obtained in a trial of the OX40 agonist ivuxolimab. The clonotype was recovered from an adult with an advanced solid tumor such as melanoma, head and neck, liver or kidney cancer. CDR3 nucleotides: TGTGCCAGCAGCCGACAAAGCCCTAACAGGGCCTTGAATGAAAAACTGTTTTTT. It encodes CASSRQSPNRALNEKLFF.